This TCR beta chain was captured in a study of T-cell reconstitution after alpha-beta-depleted transplantation in children. Preparing the TCRbeta library involved the use of unique molecular identifiers. TCRdb re-called the PCR reads through MiXCR, storing one row per CDR3 protein. The data show hundreds of thousands of distinct CDR3 sequences, around 16% seen once. J was trimmed by 0 bases and V by 6 bases; bases with no gene match: 3. CDR1 and CDR2 (germline): MDHEN, SYDVKM. The CDR3 contains 14 residues. This clonotype occurred a few times. The V gene is TRBV28, the J gene TRBJ1-1; 8 bases are a match to TRBD1. The sequencing used PBMCs from the stem cell graft donor, collected from the stem cell graft. The source of this sequence is a human donor who donated a stem cell graft to a child with acute myeloid leukemia. The DNA of the CDR3 is TGTGCCAGCAGGCCAGGGGGCCTGAACACTGAAGCTTTCTTT. Encoded protein: CASRPGGLNTEAFF.